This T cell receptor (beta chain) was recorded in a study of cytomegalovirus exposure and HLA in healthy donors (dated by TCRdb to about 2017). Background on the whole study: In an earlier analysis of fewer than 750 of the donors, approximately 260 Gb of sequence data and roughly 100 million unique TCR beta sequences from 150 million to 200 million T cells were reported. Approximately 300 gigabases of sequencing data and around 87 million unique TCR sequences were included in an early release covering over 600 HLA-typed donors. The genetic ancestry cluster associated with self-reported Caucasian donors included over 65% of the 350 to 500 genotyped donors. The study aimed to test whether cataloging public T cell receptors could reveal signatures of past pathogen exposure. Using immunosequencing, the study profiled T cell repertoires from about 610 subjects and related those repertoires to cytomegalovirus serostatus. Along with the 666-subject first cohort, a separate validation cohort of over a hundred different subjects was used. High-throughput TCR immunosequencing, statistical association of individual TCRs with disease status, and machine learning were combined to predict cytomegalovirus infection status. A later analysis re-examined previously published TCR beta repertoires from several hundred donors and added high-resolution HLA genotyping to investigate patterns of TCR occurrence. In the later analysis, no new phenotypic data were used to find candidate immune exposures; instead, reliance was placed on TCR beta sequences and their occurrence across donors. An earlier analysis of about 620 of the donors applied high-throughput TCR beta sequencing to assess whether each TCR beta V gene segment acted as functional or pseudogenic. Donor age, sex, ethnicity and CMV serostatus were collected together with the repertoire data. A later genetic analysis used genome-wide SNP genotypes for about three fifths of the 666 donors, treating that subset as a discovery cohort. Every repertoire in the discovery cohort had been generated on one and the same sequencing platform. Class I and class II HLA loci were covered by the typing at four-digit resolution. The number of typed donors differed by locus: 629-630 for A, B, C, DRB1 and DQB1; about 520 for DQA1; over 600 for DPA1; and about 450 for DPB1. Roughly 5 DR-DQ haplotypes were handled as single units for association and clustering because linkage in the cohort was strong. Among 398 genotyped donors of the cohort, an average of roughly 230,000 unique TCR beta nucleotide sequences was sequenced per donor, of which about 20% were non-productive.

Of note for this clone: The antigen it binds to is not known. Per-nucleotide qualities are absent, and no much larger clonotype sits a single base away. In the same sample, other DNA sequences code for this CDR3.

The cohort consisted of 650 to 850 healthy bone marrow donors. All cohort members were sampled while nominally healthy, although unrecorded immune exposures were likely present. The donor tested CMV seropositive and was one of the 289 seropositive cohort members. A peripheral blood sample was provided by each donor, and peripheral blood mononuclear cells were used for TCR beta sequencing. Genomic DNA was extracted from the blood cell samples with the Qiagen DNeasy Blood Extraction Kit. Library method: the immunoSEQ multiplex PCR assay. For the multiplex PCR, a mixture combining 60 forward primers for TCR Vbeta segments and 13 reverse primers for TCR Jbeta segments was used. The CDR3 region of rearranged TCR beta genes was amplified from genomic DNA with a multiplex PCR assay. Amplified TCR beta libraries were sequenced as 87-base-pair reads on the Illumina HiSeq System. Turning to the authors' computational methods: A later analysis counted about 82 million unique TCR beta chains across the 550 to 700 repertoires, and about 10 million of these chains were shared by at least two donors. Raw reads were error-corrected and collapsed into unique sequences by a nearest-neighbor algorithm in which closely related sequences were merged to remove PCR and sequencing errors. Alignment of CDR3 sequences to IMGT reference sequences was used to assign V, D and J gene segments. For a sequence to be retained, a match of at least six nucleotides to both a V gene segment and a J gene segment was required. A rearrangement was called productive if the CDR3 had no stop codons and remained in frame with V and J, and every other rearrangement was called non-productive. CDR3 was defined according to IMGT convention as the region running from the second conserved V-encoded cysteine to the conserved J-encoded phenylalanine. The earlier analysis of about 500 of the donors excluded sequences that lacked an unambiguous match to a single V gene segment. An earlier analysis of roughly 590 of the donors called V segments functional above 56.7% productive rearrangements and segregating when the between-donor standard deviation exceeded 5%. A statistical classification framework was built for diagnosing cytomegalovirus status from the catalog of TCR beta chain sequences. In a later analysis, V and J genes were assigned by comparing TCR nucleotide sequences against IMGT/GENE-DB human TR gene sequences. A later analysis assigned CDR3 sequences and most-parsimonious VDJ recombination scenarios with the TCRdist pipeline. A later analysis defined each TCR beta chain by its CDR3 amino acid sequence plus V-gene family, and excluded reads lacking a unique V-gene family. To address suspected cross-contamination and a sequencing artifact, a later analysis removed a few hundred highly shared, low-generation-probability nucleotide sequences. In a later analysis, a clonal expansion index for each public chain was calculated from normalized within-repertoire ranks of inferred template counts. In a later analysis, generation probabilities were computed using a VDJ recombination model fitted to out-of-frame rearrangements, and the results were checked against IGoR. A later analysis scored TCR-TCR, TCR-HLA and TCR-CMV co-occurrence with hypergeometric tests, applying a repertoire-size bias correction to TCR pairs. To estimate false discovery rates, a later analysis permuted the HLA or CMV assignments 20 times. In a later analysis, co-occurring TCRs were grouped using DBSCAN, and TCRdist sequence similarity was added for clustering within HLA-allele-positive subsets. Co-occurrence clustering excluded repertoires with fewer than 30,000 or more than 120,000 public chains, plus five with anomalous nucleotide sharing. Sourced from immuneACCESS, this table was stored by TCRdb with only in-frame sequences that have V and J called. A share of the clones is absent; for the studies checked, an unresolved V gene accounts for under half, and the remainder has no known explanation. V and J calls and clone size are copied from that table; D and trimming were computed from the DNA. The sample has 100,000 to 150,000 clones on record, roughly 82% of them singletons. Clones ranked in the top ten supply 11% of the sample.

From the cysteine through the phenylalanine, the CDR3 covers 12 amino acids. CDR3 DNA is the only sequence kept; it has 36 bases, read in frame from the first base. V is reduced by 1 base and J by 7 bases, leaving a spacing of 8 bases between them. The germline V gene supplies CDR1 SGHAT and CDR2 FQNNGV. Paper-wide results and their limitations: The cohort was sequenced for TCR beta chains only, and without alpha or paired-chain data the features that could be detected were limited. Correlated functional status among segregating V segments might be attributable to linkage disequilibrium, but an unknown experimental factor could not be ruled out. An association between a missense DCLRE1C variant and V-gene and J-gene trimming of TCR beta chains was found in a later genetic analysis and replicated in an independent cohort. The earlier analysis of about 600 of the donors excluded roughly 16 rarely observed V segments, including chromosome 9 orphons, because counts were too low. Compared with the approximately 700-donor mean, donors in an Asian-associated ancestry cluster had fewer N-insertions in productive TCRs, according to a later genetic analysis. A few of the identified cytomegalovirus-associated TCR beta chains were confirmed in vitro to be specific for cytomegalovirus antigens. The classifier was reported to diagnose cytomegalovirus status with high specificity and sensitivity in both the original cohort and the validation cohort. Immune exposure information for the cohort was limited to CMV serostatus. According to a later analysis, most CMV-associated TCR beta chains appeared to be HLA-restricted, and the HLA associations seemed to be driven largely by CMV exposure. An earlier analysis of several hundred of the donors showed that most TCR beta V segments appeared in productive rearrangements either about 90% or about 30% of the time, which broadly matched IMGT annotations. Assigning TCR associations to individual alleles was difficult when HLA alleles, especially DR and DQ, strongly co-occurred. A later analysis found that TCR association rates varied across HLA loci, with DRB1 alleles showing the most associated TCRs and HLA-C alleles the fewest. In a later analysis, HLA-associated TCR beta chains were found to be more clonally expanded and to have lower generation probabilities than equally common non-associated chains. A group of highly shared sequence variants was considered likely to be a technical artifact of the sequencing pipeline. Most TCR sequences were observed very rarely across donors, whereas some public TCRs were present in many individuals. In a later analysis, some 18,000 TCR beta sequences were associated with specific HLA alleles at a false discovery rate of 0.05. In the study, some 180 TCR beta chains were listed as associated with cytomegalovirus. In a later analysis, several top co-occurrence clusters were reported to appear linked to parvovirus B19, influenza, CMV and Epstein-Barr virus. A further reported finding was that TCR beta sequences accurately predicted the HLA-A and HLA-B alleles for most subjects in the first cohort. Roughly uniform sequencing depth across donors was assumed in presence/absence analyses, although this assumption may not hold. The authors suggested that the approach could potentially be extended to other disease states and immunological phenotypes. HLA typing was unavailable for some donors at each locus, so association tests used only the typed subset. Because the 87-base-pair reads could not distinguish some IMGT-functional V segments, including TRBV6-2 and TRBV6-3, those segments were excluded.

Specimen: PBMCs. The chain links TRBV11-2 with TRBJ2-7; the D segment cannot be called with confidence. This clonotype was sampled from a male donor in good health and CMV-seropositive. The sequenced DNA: TGTGCCAGCAGCTTAGGGGCGTGGGAGCAGTACTTC. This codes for CASSLGAWEQYF. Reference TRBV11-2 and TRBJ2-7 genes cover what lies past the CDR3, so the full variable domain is EAGVAQSPRYKIIEKRQSVAFWCNPISGHATLYWYQQILGQGPKLLIQFQNNGVVDDSQLPKDRFSAERLKGVDSTLKIQPAKLEDSAVYLCASSLGAWEQYFGPGTRLTVT.